The rows below give T cell receptor beta chains drawn from one sample of a study of OX40 agonist ivuxolimab in advanced cancers. Here immunoSEQ multiplex PCR was the method, and the copy in TCRdb shows in-frame clones only, minus some. Seen here are about 60,000 clones, 85% to 90% observed once, and the top ten hold more than 3%. Material: CD4+ or CD8+ T cells sorted from blood, obtained in a trial of the OX40 agonist ivuxolimab. These receptors all stem from an adult with an advanced solid tumor such as melanoma, head and neck, liver or kidney cancer. Each CDR3 is given with its conserved first and last residue. A D gene is named only where the DNA matches it firmly. Clone size appears in some rows only: once, few, many, or a class for an expanded clone.

J	D	V	size	DNA	CDR3
TRBJ2-1	.	TRBV11-1	.	TGTGCCAGCAGGACCGATAACTACAATGAGCAGTTCTTC	CASRTDNYNEQFF
TRBJ1-6	TRBD1	TRBV5-6	.	TGTGCCAGCATCCCCTCCGGGACAGGGTTTTCACCCCTCCACTTT	CASIPSGTGFSPLHF
TRBJ2-1	.	TRBV14	.	TGTGCCAGCAACCCGGGCCCCCACGGCAATGAGCAGTTCTTC	CASNPGPHGNEQFF
TRBJ1-1	.	TRBV5-1	.	TGCGCCAGCAGCTTGCCCCAGCCGAACACTGAAGCTTTCTTT	CASSLPQPNTEAFF
TRBJ2-5	TRBD1	TRBV25-1	.	TGTGCCAGTCAAGAGGGGGCGCGGGAGACCCAGTACTTC	CASQEGARETQYF
TRBJ1-2	.	TRBV9	.	TGTGCCAGCAGCGTAGGAGAGTCCTATGGCTACACCTTC	CASSVGESYGYTF
TRBJ1-1	.	TRBV30	.	TGTGCCTGGAGTCGGGGAGGGGGAACTGAAGCTTTCTTT	CAWSRGGGTEAFF
TRBJ2-7	.	TRBV7-2	.	TGTGCCAGCAGCCGCAACCGTTACGAGCAGTACTTC	CASSRNRYEQYF
TRBJ1-4	.	TRBV29-1	.	TGCAGCGTTGTAAGGGGAGGAGGGGCTAATGAAAAACTGTTTTTT	CSVVRGGGANEKLFF
TRBJ2-2	.	TRBV5-1	.	TGCGCCAGCAGCGAGGGACATACCACCGGGGAGCTGTTTTTT	CASSEGHTTGELFF
TRBJ1-4	.	TRBV27	once	TGTGCCAGCAGTAAAACGATGTATACTAATGAAAAACTGTTTTTT	CASSKTMYTNEKLFF
TRBJ2-2	.	TRBV15	.	TGTGCCACCGGGGAAGGGGGCACCGGGGAGCTGTTTTTT	CATGEGGTGELFF
TRBJ1-1	.	TRBV6-1	.	TGTGCCAGCAGCGGGACAAGATCGAACACTGAAGCTTTCTTT	CASSGTRSNTEAFF
TRBJ2-1	.	TRBV27	.	TGTGCCAGCAGTTTATCGTTGGCCTCGATGGGGTCCTACAATGAGCAGTTCTTC	CASSLSLASMGSYNEQFF
TRBJ1-2	.	TRBV28	.	TGTGCCAGCAGTTTTCCACCGACAGCCTGGTCCTTC	CASSFPPTAWSF
TRBJ1-1	.	TRBV5-1	.	TGCGCCAGCAGCTTGGGACTGAACCTCAACACTGAAGCTTTCTTT	CASSLGLNLNTEAFF
TRBJ2-7	.	TRBV2	.	TGTGCCAGCACTAGGGAATACGAGCAGTACTTC	CASTREYEQYF
TRBJ1-2	TRBD1	TRBV7-3	once	TGTGCCAGCAGTCCCGGGACAGGGGGTAACTATGGCTACACCTTC	CASSPGTGGNYGYTF
TRBJ2-5	.	TRBV9	few	TGTGCCAGCAGCCCCAGCGGCTCTGATATTGAGACCCAGTACTTC	CASSPSGSDIETQYF
TRBJ1-4	.	TRBV11-2	.	TGTGCCAGCAGCTTAGAACCCGGAAGGTCTAAGGGTGAAAAACTGTTTTTT	CASSLEPGRSKGEKLFF
TRBJ1-4	TRBD1	TRBV5-1	.	TGCGCCAGCAGCTACGCATGGGGACAGGGCGGTGAAAAACTGTTTTTT	CASSYAWGQGGEKLFF
TRBJ1-4	.	TRBV7-9	.	TGTGCCAGCAGCTTAGATGGGGTCTCTAATGAAAAACTGTTTTTT	CASSLDGVSNEKLFF
TRBJ1-1	.	TRBV11-1	.	TGTGCCAGCAACGCGGGACGGGGGGGGTCTGAAGCTTTCTTT	CASNAGRGGSEAFF
TRBJ2-1	TRBD1	TRBV7-9	few	TGTGCCAGCAGCCCTCGGACAGGAGTTTACAATGAGCAGTTCTTC	CASSPRTGVYNEQFF